This T cell receptor (beta chain) stems from a study of blood T cell repertoires in COVID-19. Study in general: In each case, the material was cDNA or gDNA derived from T cells, B-cell-depleted T cells, or PBMCs.

The ends lost 5 bases at V and 10 bases at J; junction bases unmatched: 8. The V gene's germline CDR1 is MNHEY and CDR2 SMNVEV (reference sequence). The CDR3 covers 12 residues. Per the study methods: Reference gene primer amplification gave estimated nucleated cell counts. This table comes from immunoSEQ multiplex PCR, and its TCRdb copy is limited to in-frame clones, with some not included. D and trimming come from the DNA, and the V and J calls and clone size come from that table. This table holds under 250,000 clones, about 86% found once. The V and J genes are TRBV27 and TRBJ2-7; 7 nucleotides match TRBD1. The sequence was obtained from a man aged 50-60 years with active or convalescent COVID-19. The sequencing input was peripheral blood. This chain's CDR3 is CASSRDRARQYF. CDR3 DNA: TGTGCCAGCAGTAGAGACAGGGCCCGCCAGTACTTC.